This T cell receptor (beta chain) was sequenced during a study of a mutant IDH1 vaccine in newly diagnosed glioma. Study-wide results and caveats: Of all patients, 93.3% showed vaccine-induced immune responses.

V shed 4 bases, J shed 4 bases, and the junction held 8 bases outside the gene matches. CDR1 and CDR2 from the germline V gene are MNHNS and SASEGT. This CDR3 has 15 residues. As regards this clone: Its specificity is unknown.

Time point specified: week 5, during vaccination. A 20-mer mutant IDH1 peptide at 300 ug was injected subcutaneously with topical imiquimod. Donor tumors were new WHO grade 3 or 4 IDH1-mutant, ATRX-lost astrocytomas. Clones were read by immunoSEQ multiplex PCR, and TCRdb kept only the in-frame ones, dropping some. The table shows tens of thousands of clones, with about 80% occurring only once. The sample here was PBMCs, taken from a glioma patient whose treatment included an IDH1 peptide vaccine. This clonotype originated in a man aged 25 to 45 with glioma. The chain joins TRBV6-1 to TRBJ1-2; 8 positions match TRBD1. The CDR3 sequence: CASSAQGAAIYGYTF. The CDR3, as DNA: TGTGCCAGCAGTGCCCAGGGGGCTGCTATCTATGGCTACACCTTC.